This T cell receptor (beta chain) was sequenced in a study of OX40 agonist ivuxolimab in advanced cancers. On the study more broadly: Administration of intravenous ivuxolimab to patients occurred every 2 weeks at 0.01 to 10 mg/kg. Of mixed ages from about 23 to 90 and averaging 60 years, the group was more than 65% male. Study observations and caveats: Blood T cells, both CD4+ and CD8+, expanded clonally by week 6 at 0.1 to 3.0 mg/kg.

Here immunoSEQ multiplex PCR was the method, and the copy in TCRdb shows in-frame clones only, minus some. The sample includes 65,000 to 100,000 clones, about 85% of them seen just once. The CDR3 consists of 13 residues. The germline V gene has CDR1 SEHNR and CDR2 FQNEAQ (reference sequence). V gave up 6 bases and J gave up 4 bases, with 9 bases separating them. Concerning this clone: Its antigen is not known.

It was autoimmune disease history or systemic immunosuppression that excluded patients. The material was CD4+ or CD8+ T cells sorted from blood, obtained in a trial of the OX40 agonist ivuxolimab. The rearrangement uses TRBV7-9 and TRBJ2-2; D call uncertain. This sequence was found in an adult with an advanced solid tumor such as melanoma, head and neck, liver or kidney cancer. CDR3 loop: CASSPSVTGELFF. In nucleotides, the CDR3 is TGTGCCAGCAGTCCATCGGTCACCGGGGAGCTGTTTTTT.